Sequencing of this T cell receptor beta chain was carried out in a study of blood T cells in healthy people across ages. Study outcomes and limitations: Unknown donor CMV status possibly confounded expanded clonotype changes. Significant beta diversity loss was already apparent by age approximately 37, declining roughly linearly.

From germline, CDR1 is SGHTA and CDR2 FQGNSA. CDR3 length: 13 residues. Deletions cut 5 bases from V and 2 bases from J, with 9 bases between. In this sample, this clonotype turned up once. Its antigen is not identified. A far larger clone is off by one base, so a read error is likely. It was with a sample-barcoded 5' primer and a J-beta primer mix that a second PCR of roughly 7 to 12 cycles was run. TCRdb ran MiXCR on the 5' RACE reads and lists one entry per CDR3 protein. The repertoire holds 1.5 million to 2 million distinct CDR3 sequences, around half seen once, with roughly 2% in the top ten. The chain couples TRBV7-2 to TRBJ1-2, with a possible D match to TRBD1 (6 bases). The sequenced material came from blood. This TCR derives from a woman between 35 and 50 years old in good health. The CDR3 coding sequence is TGTGCCAGCAGCCGGGACAAGAACTATGGCTACACCTTC. This gives the protein CASSRDKNYGYTF.